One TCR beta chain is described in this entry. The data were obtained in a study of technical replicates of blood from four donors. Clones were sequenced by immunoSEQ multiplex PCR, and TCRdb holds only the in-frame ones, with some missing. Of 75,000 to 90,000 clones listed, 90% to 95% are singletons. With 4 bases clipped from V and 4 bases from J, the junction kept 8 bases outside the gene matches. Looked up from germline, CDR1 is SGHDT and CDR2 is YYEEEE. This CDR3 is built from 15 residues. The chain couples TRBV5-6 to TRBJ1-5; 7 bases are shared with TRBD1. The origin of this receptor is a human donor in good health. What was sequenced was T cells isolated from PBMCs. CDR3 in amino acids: CASSETGTVNQPQHF. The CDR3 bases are TGTGCCAGCAGCGAAACCGGGACAGTTAATCAGCCCCAGCATTTT.